The clone carrying this T cell receptor (beta chain) is a singleton in its sample. Its antigen is undetermined. The CDR3 runs 13 residues. The germline V gene has CDR1 SQVTM and CDR2 ANQGSEA. Trimming removed 7 bases at V and 0 bases at J, with 10 bases between. This sample is part of a study of cytomegalovirus exposure and HLA in healthy donors. Regarding the study as a whole: The sole available immune exposure information was CMV serostatus.

PCR used 60 Vbeta primers and 13 Jbeta primers. TCRdb keeps only in-frame clones here, not all; method: immunoSEQ multiplex PCR. The table lists roughly 95,000 clones, roughly 82% of them singletons. This sequence originates from a man in his thirties or forties in good health and CMV-seropositive. Sequences were obtained from PBMCs. The chain has TRBV29-1 and TRBJ1-3; TRBD1 might be the D (6 bases). CDR3 loop: CSAGHSSGNTIYF. The CDR3 DNA follows: TGCAGCGCGGGACATAGCTCTGGAAACACCATATATTTT. Based on the CDR3 plus reference TRBV29-1 and TRBJ1-3, the full variable domain is SAVISQKPSRDICQRGTSLTIQCQVDSQVTMMFWYRQQPGQSLTLIATANQGSEATYESGFVIDKFPISRPNLTFSTLTVSNMSPEDSSIYLCSAGHSSGNTIYFGEGSWLTVV.